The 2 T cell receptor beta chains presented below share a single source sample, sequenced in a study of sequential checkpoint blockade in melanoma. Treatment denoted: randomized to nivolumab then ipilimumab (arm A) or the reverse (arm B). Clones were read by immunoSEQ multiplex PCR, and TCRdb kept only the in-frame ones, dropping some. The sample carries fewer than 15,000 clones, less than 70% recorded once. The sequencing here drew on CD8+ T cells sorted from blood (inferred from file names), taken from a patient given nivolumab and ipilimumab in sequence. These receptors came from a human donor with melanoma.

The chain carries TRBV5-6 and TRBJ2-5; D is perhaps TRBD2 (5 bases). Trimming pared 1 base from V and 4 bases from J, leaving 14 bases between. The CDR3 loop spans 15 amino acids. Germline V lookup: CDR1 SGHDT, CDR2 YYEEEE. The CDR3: CASSLLESAGETQYF. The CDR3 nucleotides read TGTGCCAGCAGCTTGCTGGAATCGGCGGGAGAGACCCAGTACTTC.

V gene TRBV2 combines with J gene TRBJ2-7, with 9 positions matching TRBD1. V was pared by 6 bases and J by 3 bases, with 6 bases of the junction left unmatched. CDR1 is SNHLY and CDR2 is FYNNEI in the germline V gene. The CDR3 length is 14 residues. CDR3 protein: CASREDRGLYEQYF. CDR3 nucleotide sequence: TGTGCCAGCAGAGAGGACAGGGGCCTCTACGAGCAGTACTTC.